Below are 23 T cell receptor beta chains sequenced from a single sample in a study of regulatory T cells in long-lasting Graves disease. Stated time point: newly diagnosed GD, antithyroid drugs for less than 3 months. Construction of the TCR library relied on RNA isolated from PBMCs. Arm-PCR of CDR3 regions and iRepertoire HTBI primers were the basis on which TCR beta libraries were built. Each CDR3 protein gets one entry after TCRdb re-called the multiplex PCR reads with MiXCR. The repertoire holds a few hundred thousand distinct CDR3 sequences, with roughly 18% as singletons. These data also formed part of another study, on T cells in Graves' hyperthyroidism and ophthalmopathy.

The material was peripheral blood mononuclear cells (PBMCs), obtained at new diagnosis, from a patient treated with antithyroid drugs. These receptors originate from a woman aged 25-40 years with Graves disease.

This clonotype has a count of ten or more. In DNA, the CDR3 is TGTGCCAGCAATCCCAGGCAGACTTACACCGGGGAGCTGTTTTTT. It codes for CASNPRQTYTGELFF. This rearrangement joins TRBV6-1 to TRBJ2-2; D call uncertain. Germline CDR1 reads MNHNS; CDR2 reads SASEGT. The CDR3 covers 15 residues. The germline V and J ends were trimmed by 7 bases and 3 bases, with 15 bases remaining between them.

This clonotype was counted ten times or more. This rearrangement joins TRBV28 to TRBJ1-3; no clear D gene. This CDR3 comprises 14 residues. The germline V gene encodes CDR1 MDHEN and CDR2 SYDVKM. Trimming pared 6 bases from V and 2 bases from J, leaving 11 bases between. CDR3 sequence: CASSPAFPGNTIYF. CDR3 coding DNA: TGTGCCAGCAGCCCCGCATTCCCTGGAAACACCATATATTTT.

This clonotype has a count of ten or more. This sequence joins TRBV27 and TRBJ2-2; D gene ambiguous. Germline CDR1 reads MNHEY; CDR2 reads SMNVEV (reference sequence). There are 13 residues in the CDR3. Trimming removed 3 bases from V and 5 bases from J, with 7 bases in between. Here the CDR3 reads CASSFRRTGELFF. CDR3 in DNA: TGTGCCAGCAGTTTTAGAAGGACCGGGGAGCTGTTTTTT.

This clonotype was recorded many times. This chain uses TRBV11-2 with TRBJ1-3; D call uncertain. The CDR3 runs 13 residues. Germline V gene sequence: CDR1 SGHAT, CDR2 FQNNGV. Trimming removed 5 bases from V and 0 bases from J, with 5 bases in between. CDR3 DNA sequence: TGTGCCAGCAGCCCCATCTCTGGAAACACCATATATTTT. Protein sequence: CASSPISGNTIYF. The complete variable domain, with remaining parts taken from reference TRBV11-2 and TRBJ1-3, reads EAGVAQSPRYKIIEKRQSVAFWCNPISGHATLYWYQQILGQGPKLLIQFQNNGVVDDSQLPKDRFSAERLKGVDSTLKIQPAKLEDSAVYLCASSPISGNTIYFGEGSWLTVV.

This clonotype was recorded many times. The chain is built from TRBV11-3 and TRBJ2-7; D call uncertain. The V end lost 5 bases, the J end lost 0 bases, and 11 bases lay between the germline ends. CDR3 length: 14 residues. Germline CDR1 is SGHNT and CDR2 is YENEEA. The CDR3 region has the DNA TGTGCCAGCAGCCCGTCCCCTATCTCCTACGAGCAGTACTTC. This translates into CASSPSPISYEQYF.

This clonotype showed up just a few times. The chain employs TRBV10-1 and TRBJ2-5, with D unresolved. Germline lookup yields CDR1 WNHNN and CDR2 SYGVQD (reference sequence). This CDR3 spans 14 amino acids. The V and J ends lost 1 base and 5 bases respectively, with 11 bases between them. The CDR3 region is CASSEYTNEETQYF. The DNA of the CDR3 is TGCGCCAGCAGTGAGTACACAAATGAGGAGACCCAGTACTTC.

This clonotype was seen a handful of times. V is TRBV15 and J is TRBJ1-1; D perhaps matches TRBD1 (6 bases). The CDR3 covers 15 residues. Germline V gives CDR1 LNHNV, CDR2 YYDKDF (reference sequence). Trimming removed 6 bases from V and 3 bases from J, with 17 bases in between. CDR3 region: CATSRRGGPDTEAFF. The DNA for the CDR3 is TGTGCCACCAGTCGGAGGGGGGGGCCGGACACTGAAGCTTTCTTT.

As for this clonotype: Given a far larger clone just one base away, this is likely a sequencing read error. The J gene is TRBJ2-5, the V gene TRBV2; either TRBD1 or TRBD2 may fit D (6 bases each). The end of the DNA aligns better with TRBJ2-1, so the J call may be wrong. The CDR3 covers 14 residues. Germline V CDR1 and CDR2: SNHLY, FYNNEI. CDR3 DNA: TGTGCCAGCATCCTGGGGGGACAATACAGTGAGCAGTTCTTC. It specifies CASILGGQYSEQFF.

This clonotype was counted a few times. The genes are TRBV5-6 and TRBJ2-1; the match to TRBD1 covers 9 bases. The CDR3 consists of 13 residues. Trimming removed 3 bases from V and 6 bases from J; junction bases left unmatched: 1. The germline V gene encodes CDR1 SGHDT and CDR2 YYEEEE. In DNA, the CDR3 is TGTGCCAGCAGCTCGACAGGGGGCAATGAGCAGTTCTTC. It encodes CASSSTGGNEQFF.

The chain uses TRBV7-3 and TRBJ2-3, with D unresolved. This CDR3 has 13 amino acids. The V gene's germline CDR1 is SGHTA and CDR2 FQGTGA. The V and J ends lost 5 bases and 7 bases respectively, with 13 bases between them. In DNA form, the CDR3 reads TGTGCCAGCAGCCTCGACCCCCGGAATACGCAGTATTTT. This codes for CASSLDPRNTQYF.

This clonotype was seen many times. This may stem from a read error, because a much larger clone lies one nucleotide away. This rearrangement joins TRBV2 to TRBJ2-5; D uncertain. Trimming pared 6 bases from V and 1 base from J, leaving 3 bases between. The CDR3 spans 11 residues. CDR1 SNHLY and CDR2 FYNNEI come from the germline V gene. CDR3: CASRVQETQYF. CDR3 nucleotides: TGTGCCAGCAGGGTCCAAGAGACCCAGTACTTC.

The gene calls are TRBV4-1 and TRBJ1-2; D is possibly TRBD1 (5 bases). V was clipped by 4 bases and J by 5 bases, with 14 bases between them. The CDR3 is made up of 14 amino acids. Germline V CDR1 and CDR2: MGHRA, YSYEKL. Written as DNA, the CDR3 is TGCGCCAGCAGCCCAGTGGGGGGGAGGTATGGCTACACCTTC. Translation gives CASSPVGGRYGYTF.

This sequence joins TRBV19 and TRBJ1-6, with 7 positions matching TRBD1. V lost 5 bases, J lost 10 bases, and 8 bases stayed unmatched. From germline, CDR1 is LNHDA and CDR2 SQIVND (reference sequence). The CDR3 has 14 amino acids. The CDR3 bases are TGTGCCAGTAGTCCTCGACAGGGTCGGTCACCCCTCCACTTT. Translating gives CASSPRQGRSPLHF.

Points on this clonotype: A much larger clone is a single base away; this may be a read error. The chain carries TRBV3-1 and TRBJ2-7, with 7 bases fitting TRBD2. This CDR3 contains 16 residues. Germline CDR1 reads LGHDT; CDR2 reads YNNKEL (reference sequence). The trim removed 1 base at V and 5 bases at J, leaving 11 bases unmatched. The CDR3 nucleotides are TGTGCCAGCAGCCAAGCCCCCGTGGGAGGGAGGAACGAGCAGTACTTC. Translation gives CASSQAPVGGRNEQYF.

This clonotype occurred a few times. The genes are TRBV18 and TRBJ1-5; D uncertain. The CDR3 runs 15 residues. The V end was cut by 2 bases, the J end by 1 base, with 9 bases between. Germline-derived CDR1 and CDR2 are KGHSH and LQKENI. CDR3 in DNA: TGTGCCAGCTCACCAACAGAGGTGAGCAATCAGCCCCAGCATTTT. The encoded protein is CASSPTEVSNQPQHF.

This chain uses TRBV24-1 with TRBJ2-5, with TRBD1 matching 9 bases. The J segment lost 1 base and the V segment lost 7 bases, leaving 6 bases of the junction unmatched. The length of the CDR3 is 15 residues. Germline-derived CDR1 and CDR2 are KGHDR and SFDVKD. In DNA, the CDR3 is TGTGCCACCAGCGGACAGGGGCTTGGCCAAGAGACCCAGTACTTC. It specifies CATSGQGLGQETQYF.

This clonotype was counted many times. The chain links TRBV28 to TRBJ1-1; TRBD1 matches 7 bases. V lost 7 bases, J lost 1 base, and 9 bases stayed unmatched. The CDR3 loop spans 15 amino acids. Germline V CDR1 and CDR2: MDHEN, SYDVKM. The CDR3 is CASMGQGEGNTEAFF. The CDR3 DNA reads as TGTGCCAGCATGGGGCAGGGGGAGGGGAACACTGAAGCTTTCTTT.

At least ten counts were recorded for this clonotype. This chain joins TRBV6-5 and TRBJ1-3; D possibly corresponds to TRBD1 (5 bases). Germline V gene lookup returns CDR1 MNHEY and CDR2 SVGAGI. CDR3 length equals 18 residues. V gave up 0 bases and J gave up 4 bases, with 19 bases separating them. DNA of the CDR3: TGTGCCAGCAGTTACTCGACAGCAGGGTACCTCGCCGGAAACACCATATATTTT. Its translation is CASSYSTAGYLAGNTIYF.

This clonotype was counted ten times or more. This chain links TRBV28 with TRBJ1-3; D is unresolved. The CDR3 is 17 residues long. Germline-derived CDR1 and CDR2 are MDHEN and SYDVKM. V dropped 6 bases and J dropped 0 bases, with 18 bases sitting between them. The CDR3 loop reads CASSPFSLRASGNTIYF. The CDR3 DNA follows: TGTGCCAGCAGCCCCTTCTCCCTCAGAGCCTCTGGAAACACCATATATTTT.

This clonotype was observed many times. The chain carries TRBV7-2 and TRBJ2-7, with no clear D. Trimming removed 1 base from V and 3 bases from J, with 10 bases in between. The germline V gene encodes CDR1 SGHTA and CDR2 FQGNSA. This CDR3 contains 14 residues. The CDR3 bases are TGTGCCAGCAGCTTAGGTACAGCCGACTACGAGCAGTACTTC. This translates into CASSLGTADYEQYF.

This clonotype was seen only a few times. The CDR3 protein is CASSAEGTSGRIPPNEQFF. CDR3 bases: TGTGCCAGCAGCGCAGAAGGGACTAGCGGGAGAATTCCCCCCAATGAGCAGTTCTTC. The chain combines TRBV9 with TRBJ2-5; 14 bases line up with TRBD2. The J call could be wrong; TRBJ2-1 is a better fit for the DNA end. Germline lookup yields CDR1 SGDLS and CDR2 YYNGEE. The CDR3 consists of 19 residues.

There are many counts of this clonotype. The chain employs TRBV7-9 and TRBJ2-5; D may be TRBD2 (5 bases). This CDR3 has 11 residues. V lost 2 bases to trimming and J lost 7 bases, with 5 bases between them. Germline V gives CDR1 SEHNR, CDR2 FQNEAQ (reference sequence). The CDR3 DNA is TGTGCCAGCAGCTTACGGGGGACCCAGTACTTC. It is translated as CASSLRGTQYF.

In this sample, this clonotype turned up many times. The chain combines TRBV6-1 with TRBJ1-5, with 9 nucleotides matching TRBD1. Looked up from germline, CDR1 is MNHNS and CDR2 is SASEGT. CDR3 length: 15 residues. V lost 4 bases to trimming and J lost 5 bases; unmatched junction nucleotides: 6. DNA for the CDR3: TGTGCCAGCAGTGTCATGGACAGGGGAGATCAGCCCCAGCATTTT. It is translated as CASSVMDRGDQPQHF.